The next 2 T cell receptor beta chains were all read from a single sample in a study of Graves' ophthalmopathy and Graves' hyperthyroidism. Transcripts of RNA were the source for amplifying TCR beta CDR3 regions. The first round was an RT-PCR with HTBI primers, and the second round was a multiplex PCR. TCRdb called the multiplex PCR reads again in MiXCR, with one record for every CDR3 protein. In the table there are about 220,000 distinct CDR3 sequences, roughly a fifth of which are singletons. The specimen was peripheral blood. The receptor set was obtained from a woman aged 45 to 65 with Graves' ophthalmopathy.

This clonotype has just a few counts. Just one base apart from a much larger clone, this may be a read error. The chain employs TRBV6-1 and TRBJ1-1, with 8 bases aligning to TRBD1. This CDR3 comprises 14 residues. Germline V lookup: CDR1 MNHNS, CDR2 SASEGT. As DNA, the CDR3 is TGTGCCAGCAGTGAAGCCACAGGGGGAACTGAAGTTTTCTTT. Protein product: CASSEATGGTEVFF.

The rearrangement joins TRBV2 to TRBJ2-7, with a tentative D call TRBD1 (6 bases). The CDR3 length is 13 residues. Germline assignment: CDR1 SNHLY and CDR2 FYNNEI. Deletions cut 7 bases from V and 2 bases from J, with 12 bases between. The chain's CDR3 is CASISRGTYEQYF. CDR3 in DNA: TGTGCCAGCATTAGCAGGGGCACCTACGAGCAGTACTTC.